One sample yielded the 16 T cell receptor beta chains listed below, sequenced in a study of T cell responses to AZD1222 COVID-19 vaccine. Some clones are missing from TCRdb's copy, which holds only in-frame ones; the method was immunoSEQ multiplex PCR. The sample includes about 170,000 clones, just under 95% of them seen just once. The sequenced sample was peripheral blood, obtained on day 0 of AZD1222 vaccination. These receptors were obtained from an adult in good health.

The chain has TRBV10-1 and TRBJ2-7; TRBD1 matches 7 bases. The CDR3 contains 12 residues. J lost 6 bases, V lost 5 bases, and 4 bases had no gene match. Germline assignment: CDR1 WNHNN and CDR2 SYGVQD (reference sequence). CDR3 sequence: CASSSGGVEQYF. In nucleotides, the CDR3 is TGCGCCAGCAGTTCAGGGGGTGTCGAGCAGTACTTC.

The genes are TRBV5-8 and TRBJ2-7; D remains unclear. CDR3 size: 10 residues. Per the germline V gene, CDR1 is SGHTS and CDR2 is YDEGEE. Trimming took 1 base from V and 4 from J, leaving 0 bases between them. Written as DNA, the CDR3 is TGTGCCAGCAGCTTGTACGAGCAGTACTTC. This gives the protein CASSLYEQYF.

The genes are TRBV10-2 and TRBJ1-2, with D perhaps TRBD1 (5 bases). The germline V gene encodes CDR1 WSHSY and CDR2 SAAADI. CDR3 length: 13 residues. V shed 5 bases and J shed 4 bases, with 11 bases lying between them. CDR3 in DNA: TGCGCCAGCAGTTACGACAGCACCTATGGCTACACCTTC. It specifies CASSYDSTYGYTF.

J is TRBJ2-3 and V is TRBV7-3, with a tentative D call TRBD2 (5 bases). The V end was cut by 1 base, the J end by 1 base, with 9 bases between. CDR3 length: 15 amino acids. CDR1 and CDR2 from the germline V gene are SGHTA and FQGTGA. This CDR3 reads CASSLIQRRTDTQYF. CDR3 in DNA: TGTGCCAGCAGCTTAATCCAGCGGCGCACAGATACGCAGTATTTT.

This chain connects TRBV19 to TRBJ2-7; 13 nucleotides agree with TRBD2. The CDR3 covers 15 residues. Trimming took 6 bases from V and 2 from J; bases not matched to a gene: 4. Germline lookup yields CDR1 LNHDA and CDR2 SQIVND (reference sequence). This CDR3 reads CASSHGTSGTYEQYF. The CDR3 DNA reads TGTGCCAGTAGCCATGGGACTAGCGGGACCTACGAGCAGTACTTC.

V gene TRBV6-2 or TRBV6-3 combines with J gene TRBJ2-7; D not certain. CDR1 is MNHEY and CDR2 is SVGEGT in the germline V gene. The V and J ends lost 5 bases and 7 bases respectively, with 18 bases between them. This CDR3 has 14 amino acids. CDR3 DNA: TGTGCCAGCAGTCCCCGCGTCACCTCTGGGGAGCAGTACTTC. Residues: CASSPRVTSGEQYF.

The CDR3: CASSRGGVSTDTQYF. In DNA, the CDR3 is TGTGCCAGCAGCCGGGGGGGTGTGAGCACAGATACGCAGTATTTT. This chain uses TRBV7-9 with TRBJ2-3, with TRBD2 matching over 8 bases. Germline lookup yields CDR1 SEHNR and CDR2 FQNEAQ (reference sequence). Germline trimming cut 5 bases from V and 0 bases from J; bases unmatched to any gene: 4. This CDR3 comprises 15 residues.

Only one count was recorded for this clone. The rearrangement links TRBV4-1 to TRBJ2-5, with 12 bases aligning to TRBD1. This CDR3 is 16 amino acids long. Trimming at V came to 3 bases and at J to 4 bases, leaving 6 bases not matched to a gene. The germline CDR1 and CDR2 sequences are MGHRA and YSYEKL. In nucleotides, the CDR3 is TGCGCCAGCAGCCAGGGACAGGGGGCCGGAGGAGAGACCCAGTACTTC. Protein product: CASSQGQGAGGETQYF.

The chain uses TRBV6-5 and TRBJ1-1, with D unclear. The CDR3 spans 14 residues. The V end lost 0 bases, the J end lost 7 bases, and 12 bases lay between the germline ends. The V gene's germline CDR1 is MNHEY and CDR2 SVGAGI. In DNA form, the CDR3 reads TGTGCCAGCAGTTACTCCGGCAGGACTCTTGAAGCTTTCTTT. This sequence encodes CASSYSGRTLEAFF.

This chain joins TRBV24-1 and TRBJ2-2, with 9 bases matching TRBD1. From germline, CDR1 is KGHDR and CDR2 SFDVKD. This CDR3 region has 15 residues. The trim removed 3 bases at V and 4 bases at J, leaving 2 bases unmatched. CDR3 DNA sequence: TGTGCCACCAGTGATCCGGGACAGGGCACCGGGGAGCTGTTTTTT. This translates into CATSDPGQGTGELFF.

In DNA form, the CDR3 reads TGCAGCGTTGGGGACGTTCAGTTCACAGATACGCAGTATTTT. Its protein is CSVGDVQFTDTQYF. The chain couples TRBV29-1 to TRBJ2-3; possibly TRBD1 or TRBD2 for D (5 bases each). Trimming left V 4 bases short and J 2 bases short, with 13 bases between. This CDR3 region has 14 residues. CDR1 is SQVTM and CDR2 is ANQGSEA in the germline V gene.

The chain links TRBV5-1 to TRBJ2-6; D uncertain. The germline V gene has CDR1 SGHRS and CDR2 YFSETQ. The CDR3 runs to 16 residues. Trimming left V 4 bases short and J 0 bases short, with 11 bases between. The CDR3 bases are TGCGCCAGCAGCCTGCTGGGGTCCTCTGGGGCCAACGTCCTGACTTTC. It is translated as CASSLLGSSGANVLTF.

V and J are TRBV3-1 (or the pseudogene TRBV3-2) and TRBJ1-2; a possible D gene is TRBD1 (5 bases). Trimming stripped 3 bases from V and 4 bases from J, with 21 bases between. This CDR3 contains 17 residues. CDR1 and CDR2 (germline): LGHDT, YNNKEL (reference sequence). CDR3 amino acids: CASSQGRGRGGSYGYTF. As DNA, the CDR3 is TGTGCCAGCAGCCAGGGACGAGGGCGCGGCGGAAGCTATGGCTACACCTTC.

The CDR3: CASSYTQFGETQYF. The CDR3 coding sequence is TGCGCCAGCAGCTATACCCAATTCGGGGAGACCCAGTACTTC. This chain links TRBV5-1 with TRBJ2-5; D remains ambiguous. The germline V and J ends were trimmed by 3 bases and 5 bases, with 14 bases remaining between them. CDR3 length equals 14 residues. Germline V gene sequence: CDR1 SGHRS, CDR2 YFSETQ.

The chain combines TRBV29-1 with TRBJ2-7; D is tentatively TRBD1 or TRBD2 (6 bases each). CDR3 length equals 13 residues. The V gene's germline CDR1 is SQVTM and CDR2 ANQGSEA. V lost 5 bases and J 2 bases, leaving 13 bases between the germline ends. In DNA, the CDR3 is TGCAGCGTTTTGCGGGGACACGCCTACGAGCAGTACTTC. Translation: CSVLRGHAYEQYF.

V is TRBV5-1 and J is TRBJ1-4; 9 nucleotides agree with TRBD1. The CDR3 length is 15 residues. V gave up 0 bases and J gave up 5 bases; unmatched junction bases: 2. Germline loops: CDR1 SGHRS, CDR2 YFSETQ. CDR3 loop: CASSLEGQGNEKLFF. CDR3 in DNA: TGCGCCAGCAGCTTGGAGGGACAGGGAAATGAAAAACTGTTTTTT. Using reference TRBV5-1 and TRBJ1-4 for the parts outside the CDR3, the full variable domain is KAGVTQTPRYLIKTRGQQVTLSCSPISGHRSVSWYQQTPGQGLQFLFEYFSETQRNKGNFPGRFSGRQFSNSRSEMNVSTLELGDSALYLCASSLEGQGNEKLFFGSGTQLSVL.